This T cell receptor (beta chain) is drawn from a study of response to subunit inactivated influenza vaccine. Whole-study findings and limits: Authors suggested seasonal influenza vaccinations each recruit few new T cells.

TCRdb reprocessed the RT-PCR reads with MiXCR, giving one entry per CDR3 protein. The sample contains about 620,000 distinct CDR3 sequences, 12% of which appear only once. CDR1 is WSHSY and CDR2 is SAAADI in the germline V gene. The V end was cut by 1 base, the J end by 3 bases, with 10 bases between. CDR3 size: 14 residues. This clonotype was seen a few times. Its antigen is not identified. The source was PBMCs from blood, collected on the day of vaccination. The chain links TRBV10-2 to TRBJ2-7; no clear D gene. This sequence was found in a man between 45 and 60 years old who received an inactivated influenza vaccine. In DNA, the CDR3 is TGCGCCAGCAGTGAGTTCGCAGCGATCTACGAGCAGTACTTC. This gives the protein CASSEFAAIYEQYF.